This T cell receptor (beta chain) was recorded in a study of blood T cells in healthy people across ages. The wider study: In model experiments, template switching was able to capture about one barcoded beta molecule for every two T cells that were present.

It was with a sample-barcoded 5' primer and a J-beta primer mix that a second PCR of roughly 7 to 12 cycles was run. From the 5' RACE reads, TCRdb called clonotypes with MiXCR, one entry per CDR3 protein. The sample includes approximately 900,000 distinct CDR3 sequences, under 50% of them seen just once. In its sample, this clonotype was seen many times. Per germline, CDR1 LGHNA and CDR2 YSLEER. CDR3 length: 17 residues. Trimming removed 0 bases at V and 0 bases at J, with 12 bases between. PBMCs numbering at least 6.5 million were isolated per sample. The sample was blood. This TCR was recovered from a man aged 25 to 45 in good health. The chain carries TRBV4-3 and TRBJ2-1; D uncertain. CDR3 coding DNA: TGCGCCAGCAGCCAAGATAAGCTCGCGAGCTCCTACAATGAGCAGTTCTTC. Protein: CASSQDKLASSYNEQFF.